This T cell receptor (beta chain) appears in the sequencing data of a study of CD8+CD57+ T cells in acquired aplastic anemia. Study-wide context: Across the sorted CD4+ and CD8+ cells, DNA amounts averaged approximately 3.1 ug.

Study-wide findings and caveats: In CD8+ cells, Simpson's diversity showed no significant difference between patients and controls.

Genomic DNA templated the TCR beta VDJ and CDR3 profiling. TCRdb re-analysed the reads in MiXCR, keeping a single row per CDR3 protein. The table records around 68,000 distinct CDR3 sequences, approximately 50% of them present only once. Trimming cost V 0 bases and J 7 bases, with 10 bases left between them. Germline CDR1 is SGHDN and CDR2 is FVKESK. The CDR3 has 15 residues. On this clonotype itself: The antigen remains unidentified.

The TCR originated in a human donor in good health, serving as a control. Material: sorted CD4+, CD8+, or CD8+CD57+ T cells (not recorded which) from PBMCs. This chain links TRBV14 with TRBJ1-6; D gene uncertain. The CDR3 is CASSQELGPNSPLHF. The CDR3 DNA sequence: TGTGCCAGCAGCCAAGAATTAGGGCCCAATTCACCCCTCCACTTT.